This T cell receptor beta chain was retrieved from a study of blood T cell repertoires in COVID-19. Overall study: Samples taken during acute and convalescent COVID-19 were collected in the United States, Italy and Spain.

Only in-frame clones appear in the TCRdb table, and some are missing; sequencing was by immunoSEQ multiplex PCR. The table has roughly 200,000 clones, approximately 81% seen once. Germline V CDR1 and CDR2: MNHEY, SVGAGI. The CDR3 is 14 residues long. The ends lost 4 bases at V and 5 bases at J; junction bases unmatched: 4. The receptor's source is a woman older than 75 with acute or convalescent COVID-19. The genes are TRBV6-5 and TRBJ1-1, with TRBD1 matching 10 bases. Sequences were obtained from peripheral blood. The DNA of the CDR3 is TGTGCCAGCAGTTTCGGGACAGGGGTGACTGAAGCTTTCTTT. This encodes CASSFGTGVTEAFF.